The clone carrying this T cell receptor beta chain has only a few counts. Its antigen is still unknown. The record originates from a study of blood T cells in healthy people across ages. Healthy individuals of Caucasian origin from Russia, aged about 6 to 90, served as donors. The second PCR ran 7 to 11 cycles with a sample-barcoded 5' primer and J-beta primers. Carrying 12 random nucleotides, a template-switch adaptor labeled each individual cDNA molecule. TCRdb ran MiXCR on the 5' RACE reads and lists one entry per CDR3 protein. The table has 1.4 million or so distinct CDR3 sequences, 35% to 45% seen once. Points from the study as a whole: Diversity figures derived from one million T cells were judged to underestimate the true value. Long-lived donors had more naive CD4+ cells and higher diversity than aged donors.

This CDR3 has 15 amino acids. V lost 0 bases and J lost 2, with 12 bases in between. Germline CDR1 and CDR2: SQVTM and ANQGSEA. The V call is TRBV29-1, the J call TRBJ2-3, with a tentative D call TRBD1 (5 bases). What was sequenced was blood. The receptor was derived from a woman under 30 in good health. CDR3 DNA sequence: TGCAGCGTTGAAGAGTGGGGCGGACACACAGATACGCAGTATTTT. It yields the protein CSVEEWGGHTDTQYF.